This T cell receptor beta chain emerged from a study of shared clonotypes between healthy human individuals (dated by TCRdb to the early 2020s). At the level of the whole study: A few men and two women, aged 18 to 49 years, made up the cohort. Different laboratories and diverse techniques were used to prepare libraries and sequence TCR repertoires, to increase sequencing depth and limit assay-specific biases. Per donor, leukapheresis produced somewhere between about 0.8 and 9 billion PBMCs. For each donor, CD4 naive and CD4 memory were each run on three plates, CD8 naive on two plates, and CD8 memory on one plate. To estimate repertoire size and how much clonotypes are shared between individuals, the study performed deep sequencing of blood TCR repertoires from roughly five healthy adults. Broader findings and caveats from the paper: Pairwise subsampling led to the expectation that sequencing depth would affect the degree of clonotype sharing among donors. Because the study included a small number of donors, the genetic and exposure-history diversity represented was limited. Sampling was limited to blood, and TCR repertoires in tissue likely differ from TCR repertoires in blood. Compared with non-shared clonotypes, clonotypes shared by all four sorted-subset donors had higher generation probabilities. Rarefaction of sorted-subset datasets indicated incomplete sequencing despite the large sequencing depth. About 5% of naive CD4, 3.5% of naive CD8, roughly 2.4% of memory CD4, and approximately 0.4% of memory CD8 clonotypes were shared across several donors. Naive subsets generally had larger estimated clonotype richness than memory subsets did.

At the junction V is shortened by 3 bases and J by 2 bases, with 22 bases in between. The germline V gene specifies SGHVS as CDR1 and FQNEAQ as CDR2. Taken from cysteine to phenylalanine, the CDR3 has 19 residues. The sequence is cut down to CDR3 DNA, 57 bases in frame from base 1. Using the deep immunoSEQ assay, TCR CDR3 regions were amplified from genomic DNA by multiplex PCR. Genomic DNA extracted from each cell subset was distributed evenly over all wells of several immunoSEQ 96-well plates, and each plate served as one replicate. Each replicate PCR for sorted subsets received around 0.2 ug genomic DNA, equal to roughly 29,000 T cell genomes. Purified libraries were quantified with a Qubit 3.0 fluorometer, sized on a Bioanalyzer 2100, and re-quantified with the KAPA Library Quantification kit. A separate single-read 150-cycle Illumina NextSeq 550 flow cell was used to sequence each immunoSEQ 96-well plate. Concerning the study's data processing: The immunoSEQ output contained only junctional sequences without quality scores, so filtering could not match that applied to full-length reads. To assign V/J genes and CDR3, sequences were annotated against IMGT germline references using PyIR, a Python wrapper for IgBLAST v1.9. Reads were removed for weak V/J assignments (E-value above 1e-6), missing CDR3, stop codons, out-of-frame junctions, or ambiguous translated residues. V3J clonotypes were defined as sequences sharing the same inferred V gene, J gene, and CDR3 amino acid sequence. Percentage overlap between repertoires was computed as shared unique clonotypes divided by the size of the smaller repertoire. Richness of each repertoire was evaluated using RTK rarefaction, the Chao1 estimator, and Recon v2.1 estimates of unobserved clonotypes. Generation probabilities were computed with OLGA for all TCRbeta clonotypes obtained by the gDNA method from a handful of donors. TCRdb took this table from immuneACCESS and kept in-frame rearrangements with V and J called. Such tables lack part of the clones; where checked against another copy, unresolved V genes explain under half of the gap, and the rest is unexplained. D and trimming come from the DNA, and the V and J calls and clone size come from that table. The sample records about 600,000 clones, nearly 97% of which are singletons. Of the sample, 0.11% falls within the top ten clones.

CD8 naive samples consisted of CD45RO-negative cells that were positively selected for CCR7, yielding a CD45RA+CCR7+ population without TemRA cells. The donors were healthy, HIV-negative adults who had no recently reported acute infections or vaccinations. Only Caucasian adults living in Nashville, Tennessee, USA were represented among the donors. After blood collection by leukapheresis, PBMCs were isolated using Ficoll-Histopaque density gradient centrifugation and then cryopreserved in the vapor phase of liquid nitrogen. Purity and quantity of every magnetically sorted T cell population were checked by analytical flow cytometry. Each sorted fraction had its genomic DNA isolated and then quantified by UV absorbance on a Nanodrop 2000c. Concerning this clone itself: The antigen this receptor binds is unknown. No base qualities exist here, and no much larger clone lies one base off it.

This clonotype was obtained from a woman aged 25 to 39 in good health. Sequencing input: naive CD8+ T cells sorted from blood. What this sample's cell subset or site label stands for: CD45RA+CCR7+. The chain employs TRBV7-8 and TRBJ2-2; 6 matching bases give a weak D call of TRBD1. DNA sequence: TGTGCCAGCAGCTTCGGAAGCGAACTAGGACAGAGAAACACCGGGGAGCTGTTTTTT. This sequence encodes CASSFGSELGQRNTGELFF.